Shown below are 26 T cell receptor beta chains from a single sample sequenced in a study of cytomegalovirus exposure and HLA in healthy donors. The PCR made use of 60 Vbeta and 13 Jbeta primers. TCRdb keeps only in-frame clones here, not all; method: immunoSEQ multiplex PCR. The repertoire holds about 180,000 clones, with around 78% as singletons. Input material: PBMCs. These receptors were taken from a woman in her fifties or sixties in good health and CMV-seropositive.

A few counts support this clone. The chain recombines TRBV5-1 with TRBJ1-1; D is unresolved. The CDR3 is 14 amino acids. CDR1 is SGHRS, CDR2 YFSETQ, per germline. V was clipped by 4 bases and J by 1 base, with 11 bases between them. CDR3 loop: CASSPEPGNTEAFF. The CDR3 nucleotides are TGCGCCAGCAGCCCCGAACCGGGGAACACTGAAGCTTTCTTT.

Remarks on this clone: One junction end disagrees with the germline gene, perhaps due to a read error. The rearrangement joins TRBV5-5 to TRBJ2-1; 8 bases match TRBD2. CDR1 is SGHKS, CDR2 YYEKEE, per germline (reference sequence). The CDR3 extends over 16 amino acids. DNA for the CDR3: TGTGCCGGCAGCTTGCATAAAGGACTAGCTGTCAATGAGCAGTTCTTC. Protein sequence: CAGSLHKGLAVNEQFF.

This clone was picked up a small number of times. The chain's CDR3 is CASSLAGSGYEQYF. The CDR3 DNA reads TGTGCCAGCAGCTTGGCGGGCTCCGGCTACGAGCAGTACTTC. The chain combines TRBV11-2 with TRBJ2-7, with D perhaps TRBD2 (5 bases). V lost 3 bases and J 3 bases, leaving 12 bases between the germline ends. This CDR3 is 14 amino acids long. Per the germline V gene, CDR1 is SGHAT and CDR2 is FQNNGV. Drawing the rest from reference TRBV11-2 and TRBJ2-7, the complete variable domain is EAGVAQSPRYKIIEKRQSVAFWCNPISGHATLYWYQQILGQGPKLLIQFQNNGVVDDSQLPKDRFSAERLKGVDSTLKIQPAKLEDSAVYLCASSLAGSGYEQYFGPGTRLTVT.

The CDR3 bases are TGCGCCAGCAGCTTAACGGGACAGAGAAGAGAGACCCAGTACTTC. It encodes CASSLTGQRRETQYF. The J gene is TRBJ2-5, the V gene TRBV5-1, with TRBD1 matching over 7 bases. This CDR3 has 15 residues. From germline, CDR1 is SGHRS and CDR2 YFSETQ. V gave up 2 bases and J gave up 4 bases; unmatched junction bases: 8.

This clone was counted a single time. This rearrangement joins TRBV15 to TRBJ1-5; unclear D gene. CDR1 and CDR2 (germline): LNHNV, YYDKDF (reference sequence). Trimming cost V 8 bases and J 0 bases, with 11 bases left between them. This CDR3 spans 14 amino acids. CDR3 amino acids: CATASGYSNQPQHF. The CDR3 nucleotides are TGTGCCACCGCCAGTGGTTATAGCAATCAGCCCCAGCATTTT.

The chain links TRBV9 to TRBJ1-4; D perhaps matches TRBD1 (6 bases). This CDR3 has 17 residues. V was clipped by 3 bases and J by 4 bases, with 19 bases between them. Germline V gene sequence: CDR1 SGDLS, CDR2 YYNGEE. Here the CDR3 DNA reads TGTGCCAGCAGCGCCGTATCACAGGGTTTAGGTAATGAAAAACTGTTTTTT. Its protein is CASSAVSQGLGNEKLFF. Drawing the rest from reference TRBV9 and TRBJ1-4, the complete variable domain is DSGVTQTPKHLITATGQRVTLRCSPRSGDLSVYWYQQSLDQGLQFLIQYYNGEERAKGNILERFSAQQFPDLHSELNLSSLELGDSALYFCASSAVSQGLGNEKLFFGSGTQLSVL.

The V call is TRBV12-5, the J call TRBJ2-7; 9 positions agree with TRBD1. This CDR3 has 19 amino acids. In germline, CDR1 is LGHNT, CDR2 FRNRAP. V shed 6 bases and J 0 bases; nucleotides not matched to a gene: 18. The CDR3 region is CASGGQATGGLKSSYEQYF. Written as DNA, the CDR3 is TGTGCTAGTGGGGGGCAAGCCACAGGGGGCCTTAAGAGCTCCTACGAGCAGTACTTC.

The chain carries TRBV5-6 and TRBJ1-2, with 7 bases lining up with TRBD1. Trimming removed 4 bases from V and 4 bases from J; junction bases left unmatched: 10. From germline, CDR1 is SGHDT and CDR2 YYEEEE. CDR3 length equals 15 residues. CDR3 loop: CASSPVGTGAYGYTF. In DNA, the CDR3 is TGTGCCAGCAGCCCGGTGGGCACAGGGGCCTATGGCTACACCTTC. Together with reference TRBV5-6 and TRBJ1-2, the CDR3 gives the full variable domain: DAGVTQSPTHLIKTRGQQVTLRCSPKSGHDTVSWYQQALGQGPQFIFQYYEEEERQRGNFPDRFSGHQFPNYSSELNVNALLLGDSALYLCASSPVGTGAYGYTFGSGTRLTVV.

The CDR3 DNA reads as TGTGCCAGCAGCTCACCGGGACAAGGCTCCTACGAGCAGTACTTC. Translation: CASSSPGQGSYEQYF. The chain joins TRBV5-6 to TRBJ2-7, with a weak D call TRBD1 (6 bases). V was pared by 3 bases and J by 0 bases, with 13 bases between. Germline V gives CDR1 SGHDT, CDR2 YYEEEE. The CDR3 extends over 15 amino acids.

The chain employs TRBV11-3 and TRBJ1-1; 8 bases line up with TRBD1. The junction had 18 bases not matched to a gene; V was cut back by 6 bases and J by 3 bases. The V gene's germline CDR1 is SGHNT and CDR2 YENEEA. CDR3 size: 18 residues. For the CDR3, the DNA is TGTGCCAGCAGGGTGCGGGACAGGACATTGTTTGGGTACACTGAAGCTTTCTTT. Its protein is CASRVRDRTLFGYTEAFF.

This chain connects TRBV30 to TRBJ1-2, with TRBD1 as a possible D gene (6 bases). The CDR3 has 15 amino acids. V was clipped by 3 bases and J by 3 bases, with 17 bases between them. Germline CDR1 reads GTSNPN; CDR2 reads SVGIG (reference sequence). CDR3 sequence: CAWRPGARAYYGYTF. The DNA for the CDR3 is TGTGCCTGGAGACCAGGGGCCAGGGCCTACTATGGCTACACCTTC.

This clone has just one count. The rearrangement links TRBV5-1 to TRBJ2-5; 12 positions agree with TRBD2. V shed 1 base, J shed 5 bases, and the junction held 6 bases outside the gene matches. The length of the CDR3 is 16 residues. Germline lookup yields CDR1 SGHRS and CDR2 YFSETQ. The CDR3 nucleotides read TGCGCCAGCAGCTTGTCGCTAGCGGGGGGGCACGAGACCCAGTACTTC. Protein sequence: CASSLSLAGGHETQYF.

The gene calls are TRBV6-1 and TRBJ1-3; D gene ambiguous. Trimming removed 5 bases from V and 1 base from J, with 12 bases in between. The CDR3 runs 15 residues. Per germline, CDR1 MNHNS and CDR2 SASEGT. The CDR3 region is CASSFGSLSGNTIYF. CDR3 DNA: TGTGCCAGCAGTTTTGGTTCCCTATCTGGAAACACCATATATTTT.

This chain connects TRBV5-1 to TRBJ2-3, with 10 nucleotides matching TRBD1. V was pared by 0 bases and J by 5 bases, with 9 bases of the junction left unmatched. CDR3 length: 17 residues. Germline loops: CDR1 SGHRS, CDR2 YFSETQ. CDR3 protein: CASSLAFKGQGQDTQYF. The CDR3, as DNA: TGCGCCAGCAGCTTGGCCTTTAAGGGACAGGGGCAAGATACGCAGTATTTT.

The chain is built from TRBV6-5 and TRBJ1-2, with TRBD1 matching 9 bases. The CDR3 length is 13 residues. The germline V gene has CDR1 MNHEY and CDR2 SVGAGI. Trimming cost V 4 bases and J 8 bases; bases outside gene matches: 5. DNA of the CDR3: TGTGCCAGCAGTTCTACAGGGGGCGAAGGCTACACCTTC. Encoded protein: CASSSTGGEGYTF.

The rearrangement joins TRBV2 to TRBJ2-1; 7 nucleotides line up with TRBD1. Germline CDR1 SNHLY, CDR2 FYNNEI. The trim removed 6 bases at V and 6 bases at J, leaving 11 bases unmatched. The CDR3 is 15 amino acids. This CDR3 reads CASRTGTESFNEQFF. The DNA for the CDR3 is TGTGCCAGCAGAACCGGGACAGAGTCTTTCAATGAGCAGTTCTTC.

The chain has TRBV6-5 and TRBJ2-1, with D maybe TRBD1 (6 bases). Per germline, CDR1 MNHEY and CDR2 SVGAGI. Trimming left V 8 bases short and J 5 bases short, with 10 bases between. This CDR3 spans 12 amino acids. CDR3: CASQKGDNEQFF. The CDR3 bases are TGTGCCAGCCAAAAGGGGGACAATGAGCAGTTCTTC.

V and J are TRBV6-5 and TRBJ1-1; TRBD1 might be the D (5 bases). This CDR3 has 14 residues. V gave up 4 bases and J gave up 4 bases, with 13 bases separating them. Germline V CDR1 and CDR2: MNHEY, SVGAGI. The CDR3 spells CASSLTVPRTEAFF. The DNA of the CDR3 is TGTGCCAGCAGTTTGACAGTCCCGCGCACTGAAGCTTTCTTT.

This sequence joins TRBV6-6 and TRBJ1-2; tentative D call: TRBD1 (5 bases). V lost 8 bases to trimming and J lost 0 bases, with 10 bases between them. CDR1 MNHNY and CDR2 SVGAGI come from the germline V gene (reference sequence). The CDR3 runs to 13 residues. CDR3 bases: TGTGCCAGCTCACGGACATCTAACTATGGCTACACCTTC. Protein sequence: CASSRTSNYGYTF.

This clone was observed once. The CDR3 DNA reads as TGTGCCAGCTGGAGGGCTAGCTCTGGGGCCAACGTCCTGACTTTC. Residues: CASWRASSGANVLTF. V gene TRBV5-4 combines with J gene TRBJ2-6; D possibly corresponds to TRBD2 (6 bases). The V and J ends lost 7 bases and 0 bases respectively, with 11 bases between them. In germline, CDR1 is SGHNT, CDR2 YYREEE (reference sequence). The CDR3 covers 15 residues.

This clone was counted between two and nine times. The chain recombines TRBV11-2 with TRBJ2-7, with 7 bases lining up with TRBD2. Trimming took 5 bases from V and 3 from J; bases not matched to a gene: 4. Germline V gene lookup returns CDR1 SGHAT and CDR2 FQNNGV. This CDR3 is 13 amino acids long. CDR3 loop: CASSTGDYYEQYF. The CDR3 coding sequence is TGTGCCAGCAGCACCGGGGACTACTACGAGCAGTACTTC.

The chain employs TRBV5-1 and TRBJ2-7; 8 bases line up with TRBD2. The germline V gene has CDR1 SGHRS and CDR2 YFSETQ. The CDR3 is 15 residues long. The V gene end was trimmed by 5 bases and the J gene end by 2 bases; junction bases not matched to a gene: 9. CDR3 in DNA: TGCGCCAGCAGGGTAGCGGTAGCGGGGACCTACGAGCAGTACTTC. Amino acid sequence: CASRVAVAGTYEQYF.

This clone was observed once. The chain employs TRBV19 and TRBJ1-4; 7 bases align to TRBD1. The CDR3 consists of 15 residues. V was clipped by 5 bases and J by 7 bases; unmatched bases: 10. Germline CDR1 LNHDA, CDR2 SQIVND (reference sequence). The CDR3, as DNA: TGTGCCAGTAGTGTGGAGGGGGCCGGAGGTGAAAAACTGTTTTTT. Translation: CASSVEGAGGEKLFF.

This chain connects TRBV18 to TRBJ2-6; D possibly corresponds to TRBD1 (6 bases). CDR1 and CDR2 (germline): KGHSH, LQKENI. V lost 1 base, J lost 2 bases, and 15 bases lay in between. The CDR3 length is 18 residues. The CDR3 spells CASSPRGLGATGANVLTF. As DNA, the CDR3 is TGTGCCAGCTCACCACGGGGTTTGGGGGCCACTGGGGCCAACGTCCTGACTTTC. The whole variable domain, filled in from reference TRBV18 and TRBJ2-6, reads NAGVMQNPRHLVRRRGQEARLRCSPMKGHSHVYWYRQLPEEGLKFMVYLQKENIIDESGMPKERFSAEFPKEGPSILRIQQVVRGDSAAYFCASSPRGLGATGANVLTFGAGSRLTVL.

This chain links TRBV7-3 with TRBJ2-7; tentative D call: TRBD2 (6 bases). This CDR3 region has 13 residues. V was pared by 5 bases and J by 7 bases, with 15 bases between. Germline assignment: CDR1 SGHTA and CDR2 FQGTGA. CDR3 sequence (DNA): TGTGCCAGCAGCCCACAAGGAGGGGCTGAGCAGTACTTC. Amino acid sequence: CASSPQGGAEQYF. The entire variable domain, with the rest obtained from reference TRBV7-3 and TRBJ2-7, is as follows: GAGVSQTPSNKVTEKGKYVELRCDPISGHTALYWYRQSLGQGPEFLIYFQGTGAADDSGLPNDRFFAVRPEGSVSTLKIQRTERGDSAVYLCASSPQGGAEQYFGPGTRLTVT.

The CDR3 loop is CASSNSRGGELFF. CDR3 DNA: TGTGCCAGTAGTAATTCCCGCGGCGGGGAGCTGTTTTTT. This chain joins TRBV19 and TRBJ2-2; no reliable D call. CDR3 length: 13 amino acids. The germline V gene has CDR1 LNHDA and CDR2 SQIVND (reference sequence). The ends were cut back, 4 bases at V and 7 bases at J, with 10 bases in the middle.